These 30 T cell receptor beta chains originate from one sample sequenced in a study of cytomegalovirus exposure and HLA in healthy donors. Primers for the PCR totalled 60 Vbeta and 13 Jbeta. The data were produced by immunoSEQ multiplex PCR, yet TCRdb's version contains in-frame clones alone and is incomplete. The sample lists under 65,000 clones, approximately 80% occurring once. Source material: PBMCs. The receptors come from a man aged 50 to 60 in good health and CMV-seronegative.

CDR3 nucleotides: TGCGCCAGCAGGGGAAGCGGGGGTACCAATGAGCAGTTCTTC. Amino acid sequence: CASRGSGGTNEQFF. This rearrangement joins TRBV10-2 to TRBJ2-1; 8 bases agree with TRBD2. CDR1 is WSHSY and CDR2 is SAAADI in the germline V gene. The CDR3 loop spans 14 amino acids. V lost 6 bases and J lost 6; bases outside the gene matches: 7.

The gene calls are TRBV6-4 and TRBJ2-7, with 9 nucleotides matching TRBD1. The CDR3 length is 14 residues. Per the germline V gene, CDR1 is MRHNA and CDR2 is SNTAGT. V shed 4 bases and J 4 bases; nucleotides not matched to a gene: 5. DNA of the CDR3: TGTGCCAGCAGTGCCGACAGGGGGAATTACGAGCAGTACTTC. Translated: CASSADRGNYEQYF.

The J gene is TRBJ1-2, the V gene TRBV6-5; D possibly corresponds to TRBD1 (5 bases). CDR1 is MNHEY, CDR2 SVGAGI, per germline. The V end lost 0 bases, the J end lost 4 bases, and 6 bases lay between the germline ends. This CDR3 comprises 13 residues. The CDR3 protein is CASSYSRVYGYTF. The CDR3 nucleotides read TGTGCCAGCAGTTACTCCAGGGTCTATGGCTACACCTTC.

The rearrangement links TRBV18 to TRBJ1-3; D gene ambiguous. V was trimmed by 0 bases and J by 1 base, leaving 7 bases between them. This CDR3 has 15 residues. Germline CDR1 is KGHSH and CDR2 is LQKENI. The CDR3: CASSPPAGSGNTIYF. The CDR3 coding sequence is TGTGCCAGCTCACCACCGGCCGGGTCTGGAAACACCATATATTTT.

J is TRBJ1-1 and V is TRBV7-9, with a weak D call TRBD1 (6 bases). The CDR3 is 12 residues long. V was pared by 9 bases and J by 1 base, with 9 bases between. Germline lookup yields CDR1 SEHNR and CDR2 FQNEAQ (reference sequence). The CDR3 is CASNRANTEAFF. The DNA of the CDR3 is TGTGCCAGTAACAGGGCGAACACTGAAGCTTTCTTT.

The chain employs TRBV2 and TRBJ1-5, with 9 positions matching TRBD1. J gave up 2 bases and V 6 bases, and 5 bases lay outside the gene matches. The CDR3 length is 15 residues. Germline loops: CDR1 SNHLY, CDR2 FYNNEI. CDR3 in amino acids: CASRHRQGGNQPQHF. CDR3 bases: TGTGCCAGCAGACATCGACAGGGGGGCAATCAGCCCCAGCATTTT. Complete variable domain (other parts from reference TRBV2 and TRBJ1-5): EPEVTQTPSHQVTQMGQEVILRCVPISNHLYFYWYRQILGQKVEFLVSFYNNEISEKSEIFDDQFSVERPDGSNFTLKIRSTKLEDSAMYFCASRHRQGGNQPQHFGDGTRLSIL.

The genes are TRBV5-1 and TRBJ2-5; possibly TRBD2 for D (7 bases). V was pared by 5 bases and J by 4 bases, with 12 bases between. Germline lookup yields CDR1 SGHRS and CDR2 YFSETQ. The CDR3 is 13 residues long. CDR3 loop: CASRVRGGETQYF. For the CDR3, the DNA is TGCGCCAGCAGGGTGAGGGGGGGAGAGACCCAGTACTTC.

The J gene is TRBJ2-2, the V gene TRBV5-1; D call uncertain. V dropped 1 base and J dropped 1 base, with 8 bases sitting between them. The CDR3 covers 15 residues. Germline V CDR1 and CDR2: SGHRS, YFSETQ. The CDR3 spells CASSLKFRNTGELFF. DNA of the CDR3: TGCGCCAGCAGCTTGAAGTTCAGGAACACCGGGGAGCTGTTTTTT.

The chain is built from TRBV27 and TRBJ1-2; D gene ambiguous. V lost 2 bases and J lost 5, with 9 bases in between. The CDR3 is 13 amino acids. CDR1 and CDR2 (germline): MNHEY, SMNVEV (reference sequence). The CDR3 reads CASSLRTGYGYTF. The CDR3 region has the DNA TGTGCCAGCAGTTTACGGACGGGATATGGCTACACCTTC.

The gene calls are TRBV9 and TRBJ2-1; D remains unclear. Germline V gives CDR1 SGDLS, CDR2 YYNGEE. Trimming stripped 3 bases from V and 0 bases from J, with 7 bases between. The CDR3 length is 14 residues. CDR3: CASSAESSYNEQFF. CDR3 in DNA: TGTGCCAGCAGCGCCGAGAGCTCCTACAATGAGCAGTTCTTC.

The gene calls are TRBV6-5 and TRBJ1-1, with 8 bases lining up with TRBD1. CDR1 is MNHEY and CDR2 is SVGAGI in the germline V gene. The V gene end was trimmed by 8 bases and the J gene end by 1 base; junction bases not matched to a gene: 9. This CDR3 spans 15 amino acids. The CDR3 reads CASAPGQGTNTEAFF. CDR3 coding DNA: TGTGCCAGCGCCCCTGGACAGGGAACGAACACTGAAGCTTTCTTT.

The chain joins TRBV27 to TRBJ2-2, with 7 nucleotides matching TRBD1. This CDR3 is built from 14 residues. Germline V gene data show CDR1 as MNHEY and CDR2 as SMNVEV (reference sequence). The V gene end was trimmed by 7 bases and the J gene end by 7 bases; junction bases not matched to a gene: 9. CDR3 sequence: CASTSGTVRGELFF. The CDR3 nucleotides read TGTGCCAGCACCTCCGGGACAGTTCGCGGGGAGCTGTTTTTT.

This clone was detected a few times. This rearrangement joins TRBV6-1 to TRBJ2-3; a possible D gene is TRBD1 (6 bases). This CDR3 is built from 15 residues. From germline, CDR1 is MNHNS and CDR2 SASEGT. V lost 4 bases to trimming and J lost 0 bases, with 11 bases between them. CDR3 sequence: CASSVRTVSTDTQYF. As DNA, the CDR3 is TGTGCCAGCAGTGTTAGGACAGTTAGCACAGATACGCAGTATTTT.

This rearrangement joins TRBV6-5 to TRBJ2-1; 10 bases fit TRBD1. J was trimmed by 10 bases and V by 3 bases; bases with no gene match: 6. The CDR3 extends over 14 amino acids. CDR1 and CDR2 from the germline V gene are MNHEY and SVGAGI. This CDR3 reads CASSYDRGQNEQFF. CDR3 DNA: TGTGCCAGCAGTTATGACAGGGGGCAAAACGAGCAGTTCTTC.

The rearrangement joins TRBV5-6 to TRBJ1-2; perhaps TRBD1 as D (6 bases). Trimming cost V 2 bases and J 8 bases, with 16 bases left between them. CDR1 is SGHDT and CDR2 is YYEEEE in the germline V gene. The CDR3 spans 14 residues. The DNA of the CDR3 is TGTGCCAGCAGCTTCGGCAGGGGTTTCGCCGGCTACACCTTC. Translated, it gives CASSFGRGFAGYTF.

The chain is built from TRBV4-2 and TRBJ2-4; 8 positions agree with TRBD1. V lost 3 bases and J lost 6; bases outside the gene matches: 4. Germline V gene data show CDR1 as LGHNA and CDR2 as YNFKEQ. The length of the CDR3 is 14 residues. The chain's CDR3 is CASSQGTGGNIQYF. The CDR3 DNA reads as TGTGCCAGCAGCCAGGGTACAGGGGGAAACATTCAGTACTTC.

The rearrangement uses TRBV5-1 and TRBJ2-1, with D possibly TRBD2 on 6 matching bases. CDR3 length: 14 amino acids. In germline, CDR1 is SGHRS, CDR2 YFSETQ. The ends were cut back, 5 bases at V and 8 bases at J, with 17 bases in the middle. The CDR3: CASRPSLAYDEQFF. The CDR3 bases are TGCGCCAGCAGACCTTCTCTAGCGTACGATGAGCAGTTCTTC. The full variable domain, with the rest looked up from reference TRBV5-1 and TRBJ2-1, is KAGVTQTPRYLIKTRGQQVTLSCSPISGHRSVSWYQQTPGQGLQFLFEYFSETQRNKGNFPGRFSGRQFSNSRSEMNVSTLELGDSALYLCASRPSLAYDEQFFGPGTRLTVL.

The rearrangement joins TRBV4-1 to TRBJ2-5; TRBD1 agrees at 8 bases. Trimming at V came to 4 bases and at J to 5 bases, leaving 12 bases not matched to a gene. Germline V gene data show CDR1 as MGHRA and CDR2 as YSYEKL. CDR3 size: 16 residues. The CDR3 DNA reads TGCGCCAGCAGCCGAAGCCTAGACAGGGGACTTGAGACCCAGTACTTC. Its translation: CASSRSLDRGLETQYF.

The V gene is TRBV7-9, the J gene TRBJ1-1; weak D call: TRBD1 (6 bases). The CDR3 runs to 12 residues. Germline values: CDR1 SEHNR, CDR2 FQNEAQ (reference sequence). Trimming took off 5 bases at V and 10 bases at J, with 14 bases between the two ends. CDR3 sequence reads: CASSHGRGGAFF. CDR3 DNA: TGTGCCAGCAGCCACGGGAGGGGGGGAGCTTTCTTT.

The genes are TRBV7-2 and TRBJ2-7; TRBD1 matches at 7 bases. After removal of 5 bases from V and 0 bases from J, the junction contained 7 bases not matched to a gene. The CDR3 has 15 amino acids. CDR1 is SGHTA, CDR2 FQGNSA, per germline. The CDR3 region is CASSPLTGSSYEQYF. In DNA, the CDR3 is TGTGCCAGCAGCCCTCTGACAGGGAGCTCCTACGAGCAGTACTTC.

This clone was observed once. The chain links TRBV2 to TRBJ2-6; possible D gene TRBD2, 5 bases. CDR3 length: 16 amino acids. From germline, CDR1 is SNHLY and CDR2 FYNNEI. The V and J ends lost 4 bases and 2 bases respectively, with 12 bases between them. This chain's CDR3 is CASSAVEGTGANVLTF. The CDR3 DNA follows: TGTGCCAGCAGTGCAGTTGAGGGAACTGGGGCCAACGTCCTGACTTTC.

Only one count was recorded for this clone. The CDR3 DNA reads TGTGCCAGCAGCTTAGAGGACAGGTGGGGAGAGACCCAGTACTTC. Translation gives CASSLEDRWGETQYF. The J gene is TRBJ2-5, the V gene TRBV11-2, with 7 bases matching TRBD1. The length of the CDR3 is 15 residues. CDR1 is SGHAT and CDR2 is FQNNGV in the germline V gene. With 0 bases clipped from V and 4 bases from J, the junction kept 5 bases outside the gene matches.

The chain uses TRBV9 and TRBJ2-3; D not certain. Germline CDR1 reads SGDLS; CDR2 reads YYNGEE. With 1 base removed from V and 5 bases from J, the gap between germline ends came to 11 bases. The CDR3 is 14 amino acids. CDR3 coding DNA: TGTGCCAGCAGCGTACAACCGTACGGAGATACGCAGTATTTT. This gives the protein CASSVQPYGDTQYF. Combining the CDR3 with reference TRBV9 and TRBJ2-3 gives the whole variable domain DSGVTQTPKHLITATGQRVTLRCSPRSGDLSVYWYQQSLDQGLQFLIQYYNGEERAKGNILERFSAQQFPDLHSELNLSSLELGDSALYFCASSVQPYGDTQYFGPGTRLTVL.

The V call is TRBV9, the J call TRBJ1-2; TRBD1 matches 9 bases. The ends lost 3 bases at V and 7 bases at J; junction bases unmatched: 7. In germline, CDR1 is SGDLS, CDR2 YYNGEE. The CDR3 has 14 residues. The CDR3 coding sequence is TGTGCCAGCAGCGCGGGACAGGGTTTCGGTGGCTACACCTTC. Its protein product is CASSAGQGFGGYTF.

This chain uses TRBV7-2 with TRBJ2-7; TRBD2 aligns across 8 bases. The germline V gene encodes CDR1 SGHTA and CDR2 FQGNSA. V trimming: 5 bases; J trimming: 6 bases; junction bases outside the gene matches: 15. The CDR3 spans 16 residues. The DNA of the CDR3 is TGTGCCAGCAGCCCACAGAGCGGGGGAGGTCAGGTCGAGCAGTACTTC. Protein: CASSPQSGGGQVEQYF.

V is TRBV5-1 and J is TRBJ1-4, with D tentatively TRBD1 (6 bases). This CDR3 comprises 14 residues. Germline loops: CDR1 SGHRS, CDR2 YFSETQ. V gave up 2 bases and J gave up 3 bases, with 8 bases separating them. CDR3 nucleotide sequence: TGCGCCAGCAGCTTCGGACAGCCTAATGAAAAACTGTTTTTT. This sequence encodes CASSFGQPNEKLFF.

The V and J genes are TRBV5-6 and TRBJ1-1; 7 bases map to TRBD1. The germline V gene encodes CDR1 SGHDT and CDR2 YYEEEE. With V trimmed by 4 bases and J by 4 bases, 4 bases remained unmatched. The CDR3 contains 13 residues. The chain's CDR3 is CASSLGQITEAFF. The DNA for the CDR3 is TGTGCCAGCAGCCTGGGACAGATCACTGAAGCTTTCTTT. The full variable domain, its missing parts supplied by reference TRBV5-6 and TRBJ1-1, is DAGVTQSPTHLIKTRGQQVTLRCSPKSGHDTVSWYQQALGQGPQFIFQYYEEEERQRGNFPDRFSGHQFPNYSSELNVNALLLGDSALYLCASSLGQITEAFFGQGTRLTVV.

In this sample, this clone turned up a few times. This rearrangement joins TRBV7-3 to TRBJ2-4, with D maybe TRBD2 (6 bases). V shed 2 bases and J shed 8 bases, with 13 bases lying between them. CDR3 length: 14 residues. Germline-derived CDR1 and CDR2 are SGHTA and FQGTGA. The CDR3: CASSLLGGADIQYF. As DNA, the CDR3 is TGTGCCAGCAGCTTATTGGGCGGGGCGGACATTCAGTACTTC.

V gene TRBV5-6 combines with J gene TRBJ1-1; D uncertain. V lost 2 bases and J 6 bases, leaving 14 bases between the germline ends. The CDR3 totals 14 residues. Germline CDR1 and CDR2: SGHDT and YYEEEE. The CDR3 region is CASSFNTLGAEAFF. For the CDR3, the DNA is TGTGCCAGCAGCTTTAATACCCTGGGAGCTGAAGCTTTCTTT.

The CDR3 spells CASSNRDRDSEKLFF. CDR3 DNA sequence: TGTGCCAGCAGCAACCGGGACAGGGATAGCGAAAAACTGTTTTTT. The chain uses TRBV7-8 and TRBJ1-4; TRBD1 agrees at 9 bases. This CDR3 is built from 15 residues. V lost 5 bases and J lost 8; bases outside the gene matches: 9. The germline gives CDR1 SGHVS, CDR2 FQNEAQ.